This TCR beta chain was observed in a study of Ad26.COV2.S vaccination and SARS-CoV-2 variants. Study in general: Participants got Ad26.COV2.S intramuscularly, once or twice 56 days apart. Study-wide findings and caveats: Measurements of TCR breadth and depth may have given underestimates of the total T cell responses.

This table comes from immunoSEQ multiplex PCR, and its TCRdb copy is limited to in-frame clones, with some not included. This sample yields roughly 250,000 clones, of which around nine tenths are seen a single time; approximately 3% belongs to the top ten. The treatment denotes: 15 to 20 received Ad26.COV2.S at low or high dose, single or two shots; roughly five received placebo; per-sample allocation not given. The investigators took samples on day 63 after the first vaccine or placebo injection. Of note for this clone: Antigen specificity is unknown.

The sequence was collected from a person aged 18 to 65 who received the Ad26.COV2.S COVID-19 vaccine or a placebo. The starting material was peripheral blood, obtained in a trial of Ad26.COV2.S vaccine versus placebo.

The CDR3 sequence is CASRRQGATYEQYF. The CDR3 DNA follows: TGTGCCAGCAGGCGACAGGGGGCAACCTACGAGCAGTACTTC. This rearrangement joins TRBV27 to TRBJ2-7, with TRBD1 identical over 10 bases. CDR1 and CDR2 from the germline V gene are MNHEY and SMNVEV (reference sequence). The CDR3 is 14 amino acids. Germline trimming cut 6 bases from V and 2 bases from J; bases unmatched to any gene: 4.